This record looks at one T cell receptor beta chain sequence and its context. CDR1 SEHNR and CDR2 FQNEAQ come from the germline V gene (reference sequence). The V segment lost 5 bases and the J segment 0 bases; nucleotides outside the gene matches: 7. The length of the CDR3 is 17 residues. This specimen comes from a study of blood T cells in healthy people across ages. With a J-beta primer mix and a sample-barcoded 5' primer, a second PCR ran 7 to 11 cycles. Every single cDNA molecule received a tag from a template-switch adaptor with 12 random nucleotides. TCRdb re-analysed the 5' RACE reads in MiXCR, keeping a single row per CDR3 protein. The sample shows about 1.1 million distinct CDR3 sequences, about two fifths of them seen only once.

The sequence came from a young man in good health. The chain couples TRBV7-9 to TRBJ1-4, with TRBD1 identical over 9 bases. The sample consisted of blood. CDR3 nucleotide sequence: TGTGCCAGCAGCCTCCCGGACAGGGGACCAACTAATGAAAAACTGTTTTTT. The encoded protein is CASSLPDRGPTNEKLFF.